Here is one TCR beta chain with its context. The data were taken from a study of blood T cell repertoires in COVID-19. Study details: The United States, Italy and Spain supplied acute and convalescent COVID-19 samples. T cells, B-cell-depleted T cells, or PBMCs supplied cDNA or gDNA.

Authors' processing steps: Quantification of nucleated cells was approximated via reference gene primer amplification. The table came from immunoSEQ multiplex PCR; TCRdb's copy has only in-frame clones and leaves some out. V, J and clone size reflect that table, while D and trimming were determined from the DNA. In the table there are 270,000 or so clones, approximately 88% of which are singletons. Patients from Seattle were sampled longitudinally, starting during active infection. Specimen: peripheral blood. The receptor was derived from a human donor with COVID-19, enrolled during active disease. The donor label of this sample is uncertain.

The CDR3 sequence: CATSDGTGALNTEAFF. The CDR3 DNA follows: TGTGCCACCAGTGACGGGACAGGGGCCCTGAACACTGAAGCTTTCTTT. This chain uses TRBV24-1 with TRBJ1-1; 10 nucleotides align to TRBD1. CDR3 length equals 16 residues. V was clipped by 4 bases and J by 0 bases; unmatched bases: 4. In germline, CDR1 is KGHDR, CDR2 SFDVKD.